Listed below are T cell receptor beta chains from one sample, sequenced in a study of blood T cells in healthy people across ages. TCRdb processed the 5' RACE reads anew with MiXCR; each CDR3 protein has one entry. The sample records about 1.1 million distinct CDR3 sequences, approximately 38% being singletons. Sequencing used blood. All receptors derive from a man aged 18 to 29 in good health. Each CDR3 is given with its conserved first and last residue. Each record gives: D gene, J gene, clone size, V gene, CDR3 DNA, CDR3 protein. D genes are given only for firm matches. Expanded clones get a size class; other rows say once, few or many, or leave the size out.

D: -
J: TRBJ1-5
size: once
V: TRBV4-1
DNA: TGCGCCAGCAGTCGGGACCGCCATCAGCCCCAGCATTTT
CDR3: CASSRDRHQPQHF

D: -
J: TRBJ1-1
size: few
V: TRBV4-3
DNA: TGCGCCAGCAGCCAACGCGGGACTGACGAAGCTTTCTTT
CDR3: CASSQRGTDEAFF

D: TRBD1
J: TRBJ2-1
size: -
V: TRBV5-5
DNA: TGTGCCAGCAGGTCTACAGGGGCTGCCTACAATGAGCAGTTCTTC
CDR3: CASRSTGAAYNEQFF

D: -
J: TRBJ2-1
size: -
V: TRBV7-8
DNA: TGTGCCAGCAGCTCTCGATACTACAATGAGCAGTTCTTC
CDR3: CASSSRYYNEQFF

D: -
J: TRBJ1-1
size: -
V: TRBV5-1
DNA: TGCGCCAGCAGCCCCGCCCCGGGGGCGAGTGAAGCTTTCTTT
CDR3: CASSPAPGASEAFF

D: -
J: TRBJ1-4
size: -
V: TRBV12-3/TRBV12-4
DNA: TGTGCCAGCAGTTTGGACCCATGGGGTGAAAAACTGTTTTTT
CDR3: CASSLDPWGEKLFF

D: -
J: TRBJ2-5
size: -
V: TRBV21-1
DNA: TGTGCCAGCAGCAAAGTAGGGCAGTACTTC
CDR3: CASSKVGQYF

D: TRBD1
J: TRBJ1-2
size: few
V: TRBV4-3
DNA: TGCGCCAGCAGCCAAGAAGGGGGCGACTATGGCTACACCTTC
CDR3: CASSQEGGDYGYTF

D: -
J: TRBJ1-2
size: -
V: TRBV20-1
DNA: TGCAGTGCTAGAGATAGCAGCAGCGTATTGGGCTACACCTTC
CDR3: CSARDSSSVLGYTF

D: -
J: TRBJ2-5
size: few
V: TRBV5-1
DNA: TGCGCCAGCAGCTTTAACCCGCAAGAGACCCAGTACTTC
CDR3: CASSFNPQETQYF

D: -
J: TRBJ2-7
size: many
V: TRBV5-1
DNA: TGCGCCAGCAACAAGGGACCCCCAAGCTACGAGCAGTACTTC
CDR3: CASNKGPPSYEQYF

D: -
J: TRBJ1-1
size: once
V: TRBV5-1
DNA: TGCGCCAGCAGCTTGGATACAGGGTTCACTGAAGCTTTCTTT
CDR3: CASSLDTGFTEAFF

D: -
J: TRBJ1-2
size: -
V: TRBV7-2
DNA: TGTGCCAGCAGCCACGGGACGGCGGTCGATTATGGCTACACCTTC
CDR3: CASSHGTAVDYGYTF

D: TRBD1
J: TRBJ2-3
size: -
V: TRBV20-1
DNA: TGCAGTGCTAGGGATATTCGGGGACAGGGATTGGCGGATACGCAGTATTTT
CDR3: CSARDIRGQGLADTQYF

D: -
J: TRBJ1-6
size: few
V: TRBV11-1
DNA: TGTGCCAGCAGCTTAGCGGGAGGCCGTAATTCACCCCTCCACTTT
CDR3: CASSLAGGRNSPLHF

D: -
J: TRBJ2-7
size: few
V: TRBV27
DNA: TGTGCCAGCAGTTTAGATGCAACGACCGAGCAGTACTTC
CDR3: CASSLDATTEQYF

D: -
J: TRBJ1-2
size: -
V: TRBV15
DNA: TGTGCCACCAGCCCCGAGAACTATGGCTACACCTTC
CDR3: CATSPENYGYTF

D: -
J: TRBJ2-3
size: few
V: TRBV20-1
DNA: TGCAGTGCTAGAGATGAGCGAGGGTTTCAGGCGCAGTATTTT
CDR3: CSARDERGFQAQYF

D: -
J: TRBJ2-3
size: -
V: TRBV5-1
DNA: TGCGCCAGCAGCTTGGTAGGGGGGGCGACGACAGATACGCAGTATTTT
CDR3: CASSLVGGATTDTQYF

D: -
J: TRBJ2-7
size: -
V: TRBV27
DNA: TGTGCCAGCAGTTTATCGGACAGCCTAAACAATGAGCAGTACTTC
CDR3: CASSLSDSLNNEQYF

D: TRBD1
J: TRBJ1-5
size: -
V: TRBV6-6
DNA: TGTGCCAGCAGCCAACCGGACAGGGGAAAGGGCAATCAGCCCCAGCATTTT
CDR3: CASSQPDRGKGNQPQHF

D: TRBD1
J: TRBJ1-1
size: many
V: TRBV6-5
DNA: TGTGCCAGCAGTTACGCAGGGGGCACTGAAGCTTTCTTT
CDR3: CASSYAGGTEAFF

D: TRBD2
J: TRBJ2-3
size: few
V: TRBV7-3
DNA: TGTGCCAGCATCAATATCCCGGGACTAGTAGCGACAGATACGCAGTATTTT
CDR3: CASINIPGLVATDTQYF

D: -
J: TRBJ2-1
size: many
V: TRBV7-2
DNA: TGTGCCAGCAGTTTAGGGCTAGACTACAATGAGCAGTTCTTC
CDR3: CASSLGLDYNEQFF

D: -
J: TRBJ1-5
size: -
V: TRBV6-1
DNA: TGTGCCAGCACGGCCCGGGGCTTCCCCAATAACAATCAGCCCCAGCATTTT
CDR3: CASTARGFPNNNQPQHF

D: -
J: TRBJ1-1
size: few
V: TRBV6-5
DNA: TGTGCCAGCAGTTACGGCCAGGGTGACACTGAAGCTTTCTTT
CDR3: CASSYGQGDTEAFF

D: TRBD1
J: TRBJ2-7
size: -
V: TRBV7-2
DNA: TGTGCCTGCAGCTTAGGGGGACAGGGGACCTACGAGCAGTACTTC
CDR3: CACSLGGQGTYEQYF

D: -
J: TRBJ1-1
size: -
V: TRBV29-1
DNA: TGCAGCGTTAAAGTGGGCCTTAGAGATGAAGCTTTCTTT
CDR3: CSVKVGLRDEAFF

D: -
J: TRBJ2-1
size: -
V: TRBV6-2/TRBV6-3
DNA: TGTGCCAGCAGTTTACCGCAGCGGACCTCCTGCAATGAGCAGTTCTTC
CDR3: CASSLPQRTSCNEQFF

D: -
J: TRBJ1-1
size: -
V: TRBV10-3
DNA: TGTGCCATCAGGACCCGAGTTGGCAGGGCTACGAACACTGAAGCTTTCTTT
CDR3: CAIRTRVGRATNTEAFF

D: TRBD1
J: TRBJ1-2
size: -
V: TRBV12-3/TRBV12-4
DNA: TGTGCCAGCGCAACCGGGACAGGGGCTGGCTACACCTTC
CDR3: CASATGTGAGYTF

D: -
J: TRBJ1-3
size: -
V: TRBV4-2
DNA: TGTGCCAGCAGCCAAGATTGGCCTGGGAGGGGAAACACCATATATTTT
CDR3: CASSQDWPGRGNTIYF

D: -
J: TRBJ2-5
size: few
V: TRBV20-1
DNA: TGCAGTACAAGAGGACGGCTCCAAGAGACCCAGTACTTC
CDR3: CSTRGRLQETQYF

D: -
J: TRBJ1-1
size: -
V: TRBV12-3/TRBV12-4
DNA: TGTGCCAGCAAGCTTACGACGGGCACTGAAGCTTTCTTT
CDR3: CASKLTTGTEAFF

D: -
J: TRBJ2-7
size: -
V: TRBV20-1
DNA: TGCAGTGCTAGAGAAGGGTTTTCCTGCGAGCAGTACTTC
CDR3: CSAREGFSCEQYF

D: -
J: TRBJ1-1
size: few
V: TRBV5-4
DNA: TGTGCCAGCAGCTTCCCCCTCGGGGGGAACACTGAAGCTTTCTTT
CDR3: CASSFPLGGNTEAFF

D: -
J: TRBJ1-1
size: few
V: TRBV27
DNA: TGTGCCAGCAGTCAAAAACAGGGACGGGGCACTGAAGCTTTCTTT
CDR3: CASSQKQGRGTEAFF

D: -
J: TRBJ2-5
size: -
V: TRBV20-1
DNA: TGCAGTGCTAGAGATGGCGGACCACAAGAGACCCAGTACTTC
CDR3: CSARDGGPQETQYF

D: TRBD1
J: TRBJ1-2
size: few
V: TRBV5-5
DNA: TGTGCCAGCAGCTCGCCCGTACAGGGGGGAGGCTACACCTTC
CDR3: CASSSPVQGGGYTF

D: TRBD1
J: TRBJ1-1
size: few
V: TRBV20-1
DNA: TGCAGTGCAGTGGGGACAGGGATCGGCAGCACTGAAGCTTTCTTT
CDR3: CSAVGTGIGSTEAFF

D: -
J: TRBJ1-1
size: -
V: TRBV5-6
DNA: TGTGCCAGCAGCTTCCTCGGGACACCTAACACTGAAGCTTTCTTT
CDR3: CASSFLGTPNTEAFF

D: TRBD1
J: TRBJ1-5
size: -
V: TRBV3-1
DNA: TGTGCCAGCAGCCCTAAAAACAGGACAGGGGAGGAATATAGCAATCAGCCCCAGCATTTT
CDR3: CASSPKNRTGEEYSNQPQHF

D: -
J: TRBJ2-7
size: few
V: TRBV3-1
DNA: TGTGCCAGCAGCCAAGTCCCGGAATCCTACGAGCAGTACTTC
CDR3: CASSQVPESYEQYF

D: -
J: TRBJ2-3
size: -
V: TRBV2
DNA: TGTGCCAGCAGTGTACTGAACACAGATACGCAGTATTTT
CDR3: CASSVLNTDTQYF

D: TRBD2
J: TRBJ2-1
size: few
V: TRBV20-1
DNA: TGCAGTGCTAAGCCCCAGCGGGAGGGGAATGAGCAGTTCTTC
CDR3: CSAKPQREGNEQFF